This T cell receptor (beta chain) emerged from a study of control samples from healthy donors and cancer patients. J gave up 4 bases and V 6 bases, and 5 bases lay outside the gene matches. Germline loops: CDR1 SNHLY, CDR2 FYNNEI. There are 14 residues in the CDR3. TCRdb's table, derived via immunoSEQ multiplex PCR, lists solely in-frame clones and lacks some. Of 75,000 to 100,000 clones listed, about 90% are singletons. Sequencing used blood. The chain employs TRBV2 and TRBJ1-4; 7 bases fit TRBD1. The receptor was derived from a man over 45 in good health. The chain's CDR3 is CASSLTGINEKLFF. The CDR3 DNA reads as TGTGCCAGCAGCCTGACAGGGATTAATGAAAAACTGTTTTTT.